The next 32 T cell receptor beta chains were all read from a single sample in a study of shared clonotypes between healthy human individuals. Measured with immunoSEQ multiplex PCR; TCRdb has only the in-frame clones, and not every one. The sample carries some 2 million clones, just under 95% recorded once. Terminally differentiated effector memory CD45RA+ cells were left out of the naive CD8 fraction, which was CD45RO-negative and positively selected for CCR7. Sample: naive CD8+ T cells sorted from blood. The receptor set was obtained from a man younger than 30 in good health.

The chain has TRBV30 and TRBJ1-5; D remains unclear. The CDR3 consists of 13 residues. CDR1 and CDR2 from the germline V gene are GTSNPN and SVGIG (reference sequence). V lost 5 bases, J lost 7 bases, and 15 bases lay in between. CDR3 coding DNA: TGTGCCTGGGGTCGAGCCCCAGGACAGCCCCAGCATTTT. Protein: CAWGRAPGQPQHF.

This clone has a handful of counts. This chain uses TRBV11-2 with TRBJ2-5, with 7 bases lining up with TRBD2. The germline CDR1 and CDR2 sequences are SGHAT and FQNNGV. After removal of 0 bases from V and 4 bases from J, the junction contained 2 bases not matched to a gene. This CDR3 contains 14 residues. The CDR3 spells CASSLEWGGETQYF. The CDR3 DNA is TGTGCCAGCAGCTTAGAGTGGGGGGGAGAGACCCAGTACTTC.

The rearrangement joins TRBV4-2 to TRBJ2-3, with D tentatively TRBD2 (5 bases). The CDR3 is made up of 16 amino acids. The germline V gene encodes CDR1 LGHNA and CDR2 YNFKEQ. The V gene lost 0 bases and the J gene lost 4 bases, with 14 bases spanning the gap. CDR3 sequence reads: CASSQEHHGGADTQYF. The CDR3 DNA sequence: TGTGCCAGCAGCCAAGAGCACCATGGAGGAGCAGATACGCAGTATTTT.

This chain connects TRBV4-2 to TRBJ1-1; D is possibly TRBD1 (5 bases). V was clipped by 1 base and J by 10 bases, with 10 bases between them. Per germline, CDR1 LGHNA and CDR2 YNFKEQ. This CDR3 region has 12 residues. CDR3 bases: TGTGCCAGCAGCCAAGGGGGACCTCTAGCTTTCTTT. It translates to CASSQGGPLAFF.

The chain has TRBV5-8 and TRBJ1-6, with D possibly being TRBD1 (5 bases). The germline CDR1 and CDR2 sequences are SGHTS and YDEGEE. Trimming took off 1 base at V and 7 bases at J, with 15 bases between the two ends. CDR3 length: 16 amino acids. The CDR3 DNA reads TGTGCCAGCAGCTTGAATGTGTGGGGCCTAAATTCACCCCTCCACTTT. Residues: CASSLNVWGLNSPLHF.

In DNA, the CDR3 is TGTGCCAGCAGCACAGGACAGGGGGCGCACATCGGGGAGCTGTTTTTT. Its protein is CASSTGQGAHIGELFF. The rearrangement links TRBV7-8 to TRBJ2-2; 11 bases are shared with TRBD1. The CDR3 covers 16 residues. After removal of 5 bases from V and 7 bases from J, the junction contained 9 bases not matched to a gene. CDR1 and CDR2 (germline): SGHVS, FQNEAQ. The full variable domain, with the rest looked up from reference TRBV7-8 and TRBJ2-2, is GAGVSQSPRYKVAKRGQDVALRCDPISGHVSLFWYQQALGQGPEFLTYFQNEAQLDKSGLPSDRFFAERPEGSVSTLKIQRTQQEDSAVYLCASSTGQGAHIGELFFGEGSRLTVL.

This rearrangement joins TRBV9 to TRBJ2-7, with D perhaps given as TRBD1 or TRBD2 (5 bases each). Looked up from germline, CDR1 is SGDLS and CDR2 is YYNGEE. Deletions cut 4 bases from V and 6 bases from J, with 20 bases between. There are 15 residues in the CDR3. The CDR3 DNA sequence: TGTGCCAGCAGCCCCCGCGGGCAGGGCAATGCCGAGCAGTACTTC. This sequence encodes CASSPRGQGNAEQYF. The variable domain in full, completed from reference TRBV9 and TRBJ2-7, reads DSGVTQTPKHLITATGQRVTLRCSPRSGDLSVYWYQQSLDQGLQFLIQYYNGEERAKGNILERFSAQQFPDLHSELNLSSLELGDSALYFCASSPRGQGNAEQYFGPGTRLTVT.

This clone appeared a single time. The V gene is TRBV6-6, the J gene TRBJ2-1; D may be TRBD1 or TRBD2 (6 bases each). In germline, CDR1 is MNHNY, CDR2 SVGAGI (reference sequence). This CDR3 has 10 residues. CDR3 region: CERGEPEQFF. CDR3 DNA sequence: TGTGAAAGGGGGGAACCGGAGCAGTTCTTC.

The CDR3 here is CASSLEAGANVLTF. The CDR3 DNA follows: TGTGCCAGCAGCTTGGAAGCTGGGGCCAACGTCCTGACTTTC. The chain joins TRBV5-4 to TRBJ2-6; D is unclear. There are 14 residues in the CDR3. V was shortened by 0 bases and J by 2 bases, with 3 bases between the two germline ends. The germline V gene encodes CDR1 SGHNT and CDR2 YYREEE (reference sequence).

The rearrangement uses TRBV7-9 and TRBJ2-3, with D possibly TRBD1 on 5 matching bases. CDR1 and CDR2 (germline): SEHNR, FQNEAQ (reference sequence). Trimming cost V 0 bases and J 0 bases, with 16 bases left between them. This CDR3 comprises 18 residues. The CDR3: CASSLAARASPSTDTQYF. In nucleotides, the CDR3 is TGTGCCAGCAGCTTAGCGGCCAGGGCAAGTCCTAGCACAGATACGCAGTATTTT.

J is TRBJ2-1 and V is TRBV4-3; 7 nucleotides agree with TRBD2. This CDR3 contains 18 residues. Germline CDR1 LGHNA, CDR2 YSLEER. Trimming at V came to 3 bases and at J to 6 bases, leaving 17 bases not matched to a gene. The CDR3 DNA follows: TGCGCCAGCAGCCAGCTCCCGGGGGAGGGAGTAGGGATCAATGAGCAGTTCTTC. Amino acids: CASSQLPGEGVGINEQFF.

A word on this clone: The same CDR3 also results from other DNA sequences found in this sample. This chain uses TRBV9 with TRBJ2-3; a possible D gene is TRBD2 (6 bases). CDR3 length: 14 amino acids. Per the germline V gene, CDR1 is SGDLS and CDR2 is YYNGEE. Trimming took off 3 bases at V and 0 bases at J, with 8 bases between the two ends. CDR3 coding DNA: TGTGCCAGCAGCGGAGGAGGGAGCACAGATACGCAGTATTTT. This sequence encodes CASSGGGSTDTQYF.

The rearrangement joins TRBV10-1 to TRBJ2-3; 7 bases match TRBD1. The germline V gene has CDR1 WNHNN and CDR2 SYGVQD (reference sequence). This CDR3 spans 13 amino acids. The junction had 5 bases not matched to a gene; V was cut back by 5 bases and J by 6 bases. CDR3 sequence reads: CASSLGQPDTQYF. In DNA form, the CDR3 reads TGCGCCAGCAGTCTGGGACAGCCGGATACGCAGTATTTT.

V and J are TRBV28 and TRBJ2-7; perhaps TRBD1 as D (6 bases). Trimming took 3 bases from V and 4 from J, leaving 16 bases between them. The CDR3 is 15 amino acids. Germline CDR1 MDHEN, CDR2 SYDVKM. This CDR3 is CASSFGQGHFYEQYF. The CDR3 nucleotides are TGTGCCAGCAGTTTCGGCCAGGGGCATTTTTACGAGCAGTACTTC.

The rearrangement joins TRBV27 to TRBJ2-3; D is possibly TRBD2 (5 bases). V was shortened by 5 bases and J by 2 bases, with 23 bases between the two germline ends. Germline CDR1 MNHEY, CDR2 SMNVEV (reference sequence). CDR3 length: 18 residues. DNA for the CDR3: TGTGCCAGCAGTCCACTGGGAGAACTCTATGGGTCCACAGATACGCAGTATTTT. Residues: CASSPLGELYGSTDTQYF.

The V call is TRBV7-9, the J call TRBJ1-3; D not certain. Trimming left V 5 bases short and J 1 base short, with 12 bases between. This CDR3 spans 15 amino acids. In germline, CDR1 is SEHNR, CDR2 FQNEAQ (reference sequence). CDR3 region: CASSLPNPSGNTIYF. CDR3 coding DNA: TGTGCCAGCAGCCTGCCTAACCCATCTGGAAACACCATATATTTT.

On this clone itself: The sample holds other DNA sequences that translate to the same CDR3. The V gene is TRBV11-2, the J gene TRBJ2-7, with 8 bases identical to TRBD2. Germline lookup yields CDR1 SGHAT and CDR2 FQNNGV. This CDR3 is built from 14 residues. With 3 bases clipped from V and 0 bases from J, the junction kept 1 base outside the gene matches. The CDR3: CASSLLAGSYEQYF. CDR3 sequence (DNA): TGTGCCAGCAGCTTGCTAGCGGGCTCCTACGAGCAGTACTTC.

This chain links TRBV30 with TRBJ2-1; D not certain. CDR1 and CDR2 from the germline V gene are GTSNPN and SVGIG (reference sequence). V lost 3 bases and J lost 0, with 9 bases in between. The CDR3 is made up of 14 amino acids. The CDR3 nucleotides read TGTGCCTGGAGCAATTTTAGCTCCTACAATGAGCAGTTCTTC. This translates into CAWSNFSSYNEQFF.

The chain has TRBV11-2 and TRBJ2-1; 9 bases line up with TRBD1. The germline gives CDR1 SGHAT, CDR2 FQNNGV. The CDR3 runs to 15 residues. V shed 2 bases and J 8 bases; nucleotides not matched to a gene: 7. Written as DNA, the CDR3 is TGTGCCAGCAGCTTAATCCGGGACAGGGTCTATGAGCAGTTCTTC. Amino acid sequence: CASSLIRDRVYEQFF.

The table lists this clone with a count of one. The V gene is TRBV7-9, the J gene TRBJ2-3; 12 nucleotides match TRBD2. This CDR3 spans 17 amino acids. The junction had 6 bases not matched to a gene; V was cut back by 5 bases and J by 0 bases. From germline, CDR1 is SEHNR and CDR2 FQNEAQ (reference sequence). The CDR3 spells CASSVGLAGFSTDTQYF. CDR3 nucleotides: TGTGCCAGCAGCGTGGGACTAGCGGGCTTTAGCACAGATACGCAGTATTTT.

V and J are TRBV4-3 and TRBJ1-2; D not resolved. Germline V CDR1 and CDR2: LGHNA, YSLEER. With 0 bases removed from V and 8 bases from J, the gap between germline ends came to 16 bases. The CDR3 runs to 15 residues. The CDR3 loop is CASSQDRGGSQGYTF. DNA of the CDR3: TGCGCCAGCAGCCAAGACCGGGGAGGGAGTCAGGGCTACACCTTC.

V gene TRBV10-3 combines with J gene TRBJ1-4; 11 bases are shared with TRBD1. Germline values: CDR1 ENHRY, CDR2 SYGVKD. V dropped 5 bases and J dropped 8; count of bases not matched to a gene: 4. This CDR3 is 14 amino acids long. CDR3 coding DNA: TGTGCCATCAGTTCCGGGACAGGGGGAGAAAAACTGTTTTTT. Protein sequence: CAISSGTGGEKLFF.

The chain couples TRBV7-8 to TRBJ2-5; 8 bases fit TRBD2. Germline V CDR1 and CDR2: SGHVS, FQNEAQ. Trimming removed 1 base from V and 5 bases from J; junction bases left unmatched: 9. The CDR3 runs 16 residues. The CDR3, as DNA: TGTGCCAGCAGCTTAGAAATAGCGGGATTTTGGGAGACCCAGTACTTC. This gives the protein CASSLEIAGFWETQYF. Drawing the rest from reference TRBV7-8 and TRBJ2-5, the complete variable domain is GAGVSQSPRYKVAKRGQDVALRCDPISGHVSLFWYQQALGQGPEFLTYFQNEAQLDKSGLPSDRFFAERPEGSVSTLKIQRTQQEDSAVYLCASSLEIAGFWETQYFGPGTRLLVL.

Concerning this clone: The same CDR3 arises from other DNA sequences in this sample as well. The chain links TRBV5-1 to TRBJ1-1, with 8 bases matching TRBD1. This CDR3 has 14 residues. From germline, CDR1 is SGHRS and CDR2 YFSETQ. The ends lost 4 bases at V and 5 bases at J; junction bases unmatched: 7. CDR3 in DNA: TGCGCCAGCAGCACCTCGACAGGGGCAACTGAAGCTTTCTTT. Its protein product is CASSTSTGATEAFF.

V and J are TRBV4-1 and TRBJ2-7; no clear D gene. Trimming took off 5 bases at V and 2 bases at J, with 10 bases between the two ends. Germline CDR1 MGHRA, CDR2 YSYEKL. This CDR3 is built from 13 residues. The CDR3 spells CASSWALAYEQYF. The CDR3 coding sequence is TGCGCCAGCAGCTGGGCATTGGCCTACGAGCAGTACTTC.

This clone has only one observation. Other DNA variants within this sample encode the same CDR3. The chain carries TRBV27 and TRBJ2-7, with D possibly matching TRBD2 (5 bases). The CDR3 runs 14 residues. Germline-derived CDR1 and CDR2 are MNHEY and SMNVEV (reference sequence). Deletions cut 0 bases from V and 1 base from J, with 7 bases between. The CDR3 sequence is CASSLSGGSYEQYF. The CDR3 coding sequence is TGTGCCAGCAGTTTATCCGGAGGTTCCTACGAGCAGTACTTC.

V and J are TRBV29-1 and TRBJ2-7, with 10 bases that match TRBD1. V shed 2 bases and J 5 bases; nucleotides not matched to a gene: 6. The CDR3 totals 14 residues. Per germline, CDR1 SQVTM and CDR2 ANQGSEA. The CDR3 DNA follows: TGCAGCGTTGAAATTCCGACAGGGGGCGACGAGCAGTACTTC. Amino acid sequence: CSVEIPTGGDEQYF.

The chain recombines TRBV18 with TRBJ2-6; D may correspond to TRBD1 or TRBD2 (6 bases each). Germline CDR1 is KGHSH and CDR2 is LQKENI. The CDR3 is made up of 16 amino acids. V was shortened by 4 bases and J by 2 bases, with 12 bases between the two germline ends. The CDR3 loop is CASSQTGRTGANVLTF. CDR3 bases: TGTGCCAGCTCACAAACAGGGAGGACTGGGGCCAACGTCCTGACTTTC.

Here the CDR3 DNA reads TGTGCCAGCAGTTACAGGCTAGGCCTCTACGAGCAGTACTTC. Its protein product is CASSYRLGLYEQYF. The chain uses TRBV28 and TRBJ2-7; a weak D match, TRBD1 (5 bases). The CDR3 is 14 amino acids. V lost 4 bases to trimming and J lost 3 bases, with 13 bases between them. Germline assignment: CDR1 MDHEN and CDR2 SYDVKM.

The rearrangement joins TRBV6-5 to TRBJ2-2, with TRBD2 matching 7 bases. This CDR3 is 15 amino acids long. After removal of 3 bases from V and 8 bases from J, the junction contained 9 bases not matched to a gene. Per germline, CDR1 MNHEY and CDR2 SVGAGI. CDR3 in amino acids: CASSYREALTGELFF. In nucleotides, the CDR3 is TGTGCCAGCAGTTATCGGGAGGCCTTAACTGGGGAGCTGTTTTTT.

The chain's CDR3 is CASSRTALSYEQYF. CDR3 sequence (DNA): TGTGCCAGCAGCAGGACGGCGCTCTCCTACGAGCAGTACTTC. This chain links TRBV13 with TRBJ2-7; D is ambiguous. The CDR3 sequence is 14 residues long. From germline, CDR1 is PRHDT and CDR2 FYEKMQ (reference sequence). V lost 5 bases and J 0 bases, leaving 11 bases between the germline ends.

This chain's CDR3 is CASSSSGLALDEQYF. The DNA for the CDR3 is TGCGCCAGCAGCTCATCCGGACTAGCGTTGGACGAGCAGTACTTC. The chain has TRBV4-1 and TRBJ2-7, with TRBD2 matching 9 bases. V was clipped by 5 bases and J by 5 bases; unmatched bases: 10. The CDR3 is made up of 15 amino acids. The germline gives CDR1 MGHRA, CDR2 YSYEKL.